A single sample is the source of the 30 T cell receptor beta chains below, sequenced in a study of human T cells and chemical hapten exposure. TCRdb re-analysed the RACE reads in MiXCR, keeping a single row per CDR3 protein. The table includes about 69,000 distinct CDR3 sequences, approximately 10% detected once. Time point here: patch test 2, 6 weeks after DPC sensitization. The treatment is: therapeutic diphenylcyclopropenone sensitization with weekly scalp DPC. The sequenced sample was whole blood, obtained in connection with sensitization to the hapten diphenylcyclopropenone (DPC). The receptors originated from a woman aged 50 to 60 with alopecia areata. Some clones in this sample may be carry-over from other donors' samples.

A remark on this clonotype: A read error may explain this, as a much larger clone is one base away. Without the conserved terminal phenylalanine or tryptophan, this CDR3 likely stems from a read error. The V call is TRBV27, the J call TRBJ1-6; D gene ambiguous. Germline CDR1 is MNHEY and CDR2 is SMNVEV (reference sequence). Trimming removed 5 bases from V and 5 bases from J, with 13 bases in between. CDR3 size: 15 residues. The CDR3 DNA reads TGTGCCAGCAGTCCCCTTCTCGGGGATAATTCACCCCTCCACTAT. This translates into CASSPLLGDNSPLHY.

This chain uses TRBV9 with TRBJ2-3, with 10 bases identical to TRBD2. Trimming at V came to 4 bases and at J to 4 bases, leaving 3 bases not matched to a gene. This CDR3 comprises 14 residues. Germline V CDR1 and CDR2: SGDLS, YYNGEE. The CDR3, as DNA: TGTGCCAGCAGCCCTAGCGGGAGCGCAGATACGCAGTATTTT. Residues: CASSPSGSADTQYF.

This clonotype was seen ten or more times. V and J are TRBV18 and TRBJ2-7; D is ambiguous. The CDR3 has 13 amino acids. Deletions cut 2 bases from V and 3 bases from J, with 8 bases between. Germline V gives CDR1 KGHSH, CDR2 LQKENI. In nucleotides, the CDR3 is TGTGCCAGCTCACCAAGTGGGCGCTACGAGCAGTACTTC. Amino acid sequence: CASSPSGRYEQYF.

This clonotype was found a few times. This chain uses TRBV30 with TRBJ2-5; TRBD2 matches at 10 bases. The trim removed 0 bases at V and 6 bases at J, leaving 7 bases unmatched. Germline CDR1 and CDR2: GTSNPN and SVGIG (reference sequence). This CDR3 contains 15 residues. CDR3 DNA: TGTGCCTGGAGTGTATCTAGCGGGAGTACGAAGACCCAGTACTTC. As protein: CAWSVSSGSTKTQYF.

This clonotype was counted many times. V usage is TRBV2 and J usage is TRBJ1-4; TRBD1 matches at 8 bases. With 2 bases clipped from V and 5 bases from J, the junction kept 4 bases outside the gene matches. This CDR3 spans 15 amino acids. From germline, CDR1 is SNHLY and CDR2 FYNNEI. The CDR3 here is CASSESRTGNEKLFF. CDR3 in DNA: TGTGCCAGCAGTGAATCCCGGACAGGGAATGAAAAACTGTTTTTT. The full variable domain, its missing parts supplied by reference TRBV2 and TRBJ1-4, is EPEVTQTPSHQVTQMGQEVILRCVPISNHLYFYWYRQILGQKVEFLVSFYNNEISEKSEIFDDQFSVERPDGSNFTLKIRSTKLEDSAMYFCASSESRTGNEKLFFGSGTQLSVL.

Turning to this clonotype: A read error may be the cause here, since a much bigger clone is one base away. This chain links TRBV6-2 or TRBV6-3 with TRBJ2-7; D unclear. Germline-derived CDR1 and CDR2 are MNHEY and SVGEGT. Trimming removed 6 bases from V and 6 bases from J, with 9 bases in between. The CDR3 loop spans 11 amino acids. CDR3 region: CASSKQCEQYF. CDR3 in DNA: TGTGCCAGCAGCAAACAATGCGAGCAGTACTTC.

This clonotype appeared many times. This chain joins TRBV20-1 and TRBJ2-3; 11 bases are shared with TRBD2. The germline V gene has CDR1 DFQATT and CDR2 SNEGSKA (reference sequence). This CDR3 is built from 19 residues. V shed 5 bases and J 0 bases; nucleotides not matched to a gene: 16. The CDR3 spells CSARPVLAGVLRSTDTQYF. DNA of the CDR3: TGCAGTGCTCGACCCGTACTAGCGGGAGTTCTTCGTAGCACAGATACGCAGTATTTT.

This rearrangement joins TRBV24-1 to TRBJ1-1; perhaps TRBD1 as D (5 bases). The CDR3 spans 13 residues. Germline V gene sequence: CDR1 KGHDR, CDR2 SFDVKD. V dropped 4 bases and J dropped 6 bases, with 11 bases sitting between them. CDR3 DNA sequence: TGTGCCACCAGTGAGGCAGGGTTGGCTGAAGCTTTCTTT. Its translation: CATSEAGLAEAFF.

The V gene is TRBV6-2 or TRBV6-3, the J gene TRBJ2-4; either TRBD1 or TRBD2 may supply D (5 bases each). Trimming pared 7 bases from V and 0 bases from J, leaving 16 bases between. Germline V gene sequence: CDR1 MNHEY, CDR2 SVGEGT. The CDR3 is 16 amino acids. The CDR3 here is CASKGPTGTAKNIQYF. DNA for the CDR3: TGTGCCAGCAAGGGCCCCACCGGGACAGCCAAAAACATTCAGTACTTC.

The rearrangement uses TRBV2 and TRBJ2-1, with D hard to call. The CDR3 runs 15 residues. Germline V lookup: CDR1 SNHLY, CDR2 FYNNEI. Trimming removed 6 bases from V and 1 base from J, with 13 bases in between. The chain's CDR3 is CASSQRLDSYNEQFF. CDR3 DNA: TGTGCCAGCAGCCAAAGACTGGATTCCTACAATGAGCAGTTCTTC.

This clonotype was seen many times. The chain combines TRBV4-2 with TRBJ2-3, with 10 nucleotides matching TRBD2. Germline CDR1 LGHNA, CDR2 YNFKEQ. CDR3 length equals 18 residues. The trim removed 1 base at V and 6 bases at J, leaving 13 bases unmatched. This CDR3 reads CASSQVGFGTSVSDTQYF. Here the CDR3 DNA reads TGTGCCAGCAGCCAAGTCGGTTTCGGGACTAGCGTTTCGGATACGCAGTATTTT.

There are many counts of this clonotype. V usage is TRBV6-5 and J usage is TRBJ2-3; 9 bases agree with TRBD2. In germline, CDR1 is MNHEY, CDR2 SVGAGI. The CDR3 contains 18 residues. V shed 0 bases and J 4 bases; nucleotides not matched to a gene: 11. The CDR3 DNA reads as TGTGCCAGCAGTTACTCGATCGAGAGCGGGAGGAGGGCAGATACGCAGTATTTT. It yields the protein CASSYSIESGRRADTQYF.

The table lists this clonotype with many counts. This chain uses TRBV15 with TRBJ2-2; TRBD1 is a possible D gene (6 bases). The CDR3 sequence is 15 residues long. The ends were cut back, 6 bases at V and 1 base at J, with 12 bases in the middle. Germline lookup yields CDR1 LNHNV and CDR2 YYDKDF (reference sequence). In nucleotides, the CDR3 is TGTGCCACCAGTCAGGTACAGGGGAACACCGGGGAGCTGTTTTTT. This gives the protein CATSQVQGNTGELFF.

This clonotype came up many times. CDR3 residues: CASSPGLLADTQYF. CDR3 in DNA: TGTGCCAGCAGCCCCGGACTCCTCGCAGATACGCAGTATTTT. V usage is TRBV7-9 and J usage is TRBJ2-3; D is possibly TRBD2 (5 bases). V was cut by 5 bases and J by 4 bases, with 13 bases left in between. Germline CDR1 and CDR2: SEHNR and FQNEAQ (reference sequence). The length of the CDR3 is 14 residues.

This clonotype was found many times. This chain connects TRBV5-1 to TRBJ2-7, with TRBD1 identical over 8 bases. Losses at the gene ends were 6 bases for V and 3 bases for J; bases not matched to a gene: 11. Per the germline V gene, CDR1 is SGHRS and CDR2 is YFSETQ. The CDR3 runs 15 residues. CDR3 sequence (DNA): TGCGCCAGCAAATCTCAGGGGGCGCGAATCTACGAGCAGTACTTC. Translating it yields CASKSQGARIYEQYF.

The sample holds many counts of this clonotype. The chain joins TRBV5-1 to TRBJ1-4; D not resolved. Trimming shortened V by 0 bases and J by 0 bases, and 6 bases separated the two germline ends. Germline lookup yields CDR1 SGHRS and CDR2 YFSETQ. The CDR3 length is 15 residues. This CDR3 is CASSLVPATNEKLFF. CDR3 DNA: TGCGCCAGCAGCTTGGTGCCAGCAACTAATGAAAAACTGTTTTTT.

This clonotype was recorded at least ten times. The rearrangement links TRBV3-1 to TRBJ1-5; D is ambiguous. V dropped 0 bases and J dropped 9 bases, with 12 bases sitting between them. The CDR3 totals 14 residues. CDR1 is LGHDT, CDR2 YNNKEL, per germline (reference sequence). The CDR3 reads CASSQDATVRPQHF. CDR3 DNA sequence: TGTGCCAGCAGCCAAGATGCAACGGTCCGGCCCCAGCATTTT.

The chain employs TRBV28 and TRBJ1-5; D possibly corresponds to TRBD1 (5 bases). The CDR3 length is 14 residues. Trimming took 5 bases from V and 7 from J, leaving 15 bases between them. Germline CDR1 MDHEN, CDR2 SYDVKM. The DNA for the CDR3 is TGTGCCAGCAGTCGCCCACAGGAGCGACAGCCCCAGCATTTT. This codes for CASSRPQERQPQHF.

This clonotype was seen many times. J is TRBJ1-1 and V is TRBV6-5, with 11 bases matching TRBD1. This CDR3 region has 14 residues. V gave up 6 bases and J gave up 4 bases; unmatched junction bases: 4. Germline CDR1 is MNHEY and CDR2 is SVGAGI. The CDR3 DNA follows: TGTGCCAGCAGGGGGACAGGGGGGCTCACTGAAGCTTTCTTT. The encoded protein is CASRGTGGLTEAFF.

This clonotype was seen ten or more times. The J gene is TRBJ2-1, the V gene TRBV5-1; 13 bases match TRBD2. Trimming took 1 base from V and 2 from J; bases not matched to a gene: 9. Germline V gene lookup returns CDR1 SGHRS and CDR2 YFSETQ. The CDR3 consists of 19 residues. Here the CDR3 DNA reads TGCGCCAGCAGCTTGTTTAGGACTAGCGGGAGTAGTGCCTACAATGAGCAGTTCTTC. Protein: CASSLFRTSGSSAYNEQFF.

V gene TRBV12-3 or TRBV12-4 combines with J gene TRBJ2-1; 14 positions match TRBD2. J was trimmed by 0 bases and V by 10 bases; bases with no gene match: 11. The CDR3 consists of 18 residues. CDR3 nucleotide sequence: TGTGCCACCGAAGGACTAGCGGGAGGTCCCAGCTCCTACAATGAGCAGTTCTTC. Its translation is CATEGLAGGPSSYNEQFF.

CDR3: CASSPWNRGSSYNEQFF. The CDR3 DNA is TGTGCCAGCTCACCGTGGAACAGGGGTAGTTCCTACAATGAGCAGTTCTTC. The gene calls are TRBV18 and TRBJ2-1, with 7 bases matching TRBD1. V gave up 3 bases and J gave up 1 base; unmatched junction bases: 9. The length of the CDR3 is 17 residues. The germline V gene encodes CDR1 KGHSH and CDR2 LQKENI.

This clonotype was detected a few times. This chain uses TRBV12-3 or TRBV12-4 with TRBJ2-2; D may correspond to TRBD1 or TRBD2 (5 bases each). The CDR3 has 14 amino acids. V was shortened by 6 bases and J by 1 base, with 9 bases between the two germline ends. The CDR3 DNA sequence: TGTGCCAGCAGCCGGGACGTGAACACCGGGGAGCTGTTTTTT. Amino acids: CASSRDVNTGELFF.

This clonotype appeared a few times. The chain joins TRBV3-1 to TRBJ1-2; 7 bases are a match to TRBD1. After removal of 1 base from V and 6 bases from J, the junction contained 14 bases not matched to a gene. This CDR3 contains 17 residues. Germline CDR1 and CDR2: LGHDT and YNNKEL (reference sequence). CDR3 nucleotide sequence: TGTGCCAGCAGCCAAGGACCGGGACAGAACAGTTTCGATGGCTACACCTTC. This translates into CASSQGPGQNSFDGYTF.

This clonotype turned up a few times. This rearrangement joins TRBV5-4 to TRBJ1-1; 9 bases align to TRBD1. The germline gives CDR1 SGHNT, CDR2 YYREEE (reference sequence). V lost 4 bases and J lost 7; bases outside the gene matches: 5. CDR3 length equals 13 residues. CDR3 nucleotide sequence: TGTGCCAGCAGCCTGGACAGGGGAGATGAAGCTTTCTTT. This codes for CASSLDRGDEAFF.

Many counts were recorded for this clonotype. The CDR3 spells CASSQVEDTQYF. CDR3 DNA sequence: TGTGCCAGCAGCCAAGTTGAAGATACGCAGTATTTT. The J gene is TRBJ2-3, the V gene TRBV3-1; D not certain. V lost 1 base and J lost 5, with 4 bases in between. Germline V gene data show CDR1 as LGHDT and CDR2 as YNNKEL (reference sequence). The CDR3 spans 12 residues.

This clonotype occurred many times. The rearrangement uses TRBV28 and TRBJ1-5, with D possibly being TRBD1 (5 bases). Germline V gene data show CDR1 as MDHEN and CDR2 as SYDVKM. V shed 6 bases and J shed 4 bases, with 10 bases lying between them. The CDR3 loop spans 13 amino acids. The DNA of the CDR3 is TGTGCCAGCAGCGGAGACAGAAATCAGCCCCAGCATTTT. Translated: CASSGDRNQPQHF. Drawing the rest from reference TRBV28 and TRBJ1-5, the complete variable domain is DVKVTQSSRYLVKRTGEKVFLECVQDMDHENMFWYRQDPGLGLRLIYFSYDVKMKEKGDIPEGYSVSREKKERFSLILESASTNQTSMYLCASSGDRNQPQHFGDGTRLSIL.

The chain carries TRBV7-2 and TRBJ1-1; D remains ambiguous. Germline V gene lookup returns CDR1 SGHTA and CDR2 FQGNSA. V gave up 2 bases and J gave up 1 base, with 8 bases separating them. This CDR3 contains 14 residues. The chain's CDR3 is CASSLSSRNTEAFF. The DNA for the CDR3 is TGTGCCAGCAGCTTATCCTCAAGGAACACTGAAGCTTTCTTT.

This clonotype was seen at least ten times. This rearrangement joins TRBV20-1 to TRBJ1-5, with TRBD1 identical over 7 bases. Germline CDR1 reads DFQATT; CDR2 reads SNEGSKA (reference sequence). The CDR3 consists of 14 residues. V shed 6 bases, J shed 2 bases, and the junction held 7 bases outside the gene matches. The chain's CDR3 is CSAQAGGRNQPQHF. The CDR3 region has the DNA TGCAGTGCCCAAGCAGGGGGACGCAATCAGCCCCAGCATTTT.

This clonotype was seen ten or more times. The chain has TRBV7-6 and TRBJ2-3; no reliable D call. The CDR3 covers 15 residues. Looked up from germline, CDR1 is SGHVS and CDR2 is FNYEAQ. The V end lost 3 bases, the J end lost 2 bases, and 12 bases lay between the germline ends. CDR3 sequence (DNA): TGTGCCAGCAGCTTCCGGACGGGCTACACAGATACGCAGTATTTT. This encodes CASSFRTGYTDTQYF.